The rows below give T cell receptor beta chains drawn from one sample of a study of blood T cell repertoires in COVID-19. Here immunoSEQ multiplex PCR was the method, and the copy in TCRdb shows in-frame clones only, minus some. The repertoire consists of some 170,000 clones, with roughly 85% occurring once and the leading ten covering 6% to 6.5%. The sample taken for sequencing was PBMCs or T cells enriched from blood (not recorded which). All receptors derive from a man in his forties who had recovered from COVID-19. CDR3s include the opening cysteine and the closing phenylalanine or tryptophan. The order of the fields is CDR3 DNA, CDR3 protein, clone size, D gene, V gene, J gene. The D gene is left open where the match is weak. Where a row states a size, it is once, few, many or the class of an expanded clone; other rows omit it.

cdr3_nt: TGTGCCAGCTCGTCCGGGATGGCCACCCTCCACTTT
cdr3_aa: CASSSGMATLHF
clone_size: once
d_call: -
v_call: TRBV6-5
j_call: TRBJ1-6

cdr3_nt: TGTGCCATCAGTGAACAGGGGGCGCTTGAGCAGTTCTTC
cdr3_aa: CAISEQGALEQFF
clone_size: -
d_call: TRBD1
v_call: TRBV10-3
j_call: TRBJ2-1

cdr3_nt: TGTGCCAGCAGCCGCCCGAGGTTCTATGGCTACACCTTC
cdr3_aa: CASSRPRFYGYTF
clone_size: -
d_call: -
v_call: TRBV11-2
j_call: TRBJ1-2

cdr3_nt: TGTGCCAGCAATAGACAGGGATTTTACGAGCAGTACTTC
cdr3_aa: CASNRQGFYEQYF
clone_size: -
d_call: TRBD1
v_call: TRBV12-3/TRBV12-4
j_call: TRBJ2-7

cdr3_nt: TGTGCCAGCAGCGTAGACTTACTAGCGGGAGTTCGCAATGAGCAGTTCTTC
cdr3_aa: CASSVDLLAGVRNEQFF
clone_size: -
d_call: TRBD2
v_call: TRBV9
j_call: TRBJ2-1

cdr3_nt: TGCGCCAGCAGTGAGAGCCGACAGACCCCAGGGGAGACCCAGTACTTC
cdr3_aa: CASSESRQTPGETQYF
clone_size: -
d_call: -
v_call: TRBV10-1
j_call: TRBJ2-5

cdr3_nt: TGTGCCAGTAGTGCCTACAGGGGGGACGTCCCACCCCTCCACTTT
cdr3_aa: CASSAYRGDVPPLHF
clone_size: -
d_call: TRBD1
v_call: TRBV19
j_call: TRBJ1-6

cdr3_nt: TGTGCCAGCGCCTCCGTCAGCACTGAAGCTTTCTTT
cdr3_aa: CASASVSTEAFF
clone_size: once
d_call: -
v_call: TRBV27
j_call: TRBJ1-1

cdr3_nt: TGTGCCAGCAGTTTACAGGGGAACACTGAAGCTTTCTTT
cdr3_aa: CASSLQGNTEAFF
clone_size: -
d_call: -
v_call: TRBV25-1
j_call: TRBJ1-1

cdr3_nt: TGTGCCAGCAGCCACCTCTTGGACAGTTACACTGAAGCTTTCTTT
cdr3_aa: CASSHLLDSYTEAFF
clone_size: -
d_call: -
v_call: TRBV4-2
j_call: TRBJ1-1

cdr3_nt: TGTGCCAGCAGTGAGGGACTGATAAATTCACCCCTCCACTTT
cdr3_aa: CASSEGLINSPLHF
clone_size: -
d_call: -
v_call: TRBV27
j_call: TRBJ1-6

cdr3_nt: TGTGCCAGCAGCTTGGACCGCGGAGGGAGCACTGAAGCTTTCTTT
cdr3_aa: CASSLDRGGSTEAFF
clone_size: -
d_call: -
v_call: TRBV5-4
j_call: TRBJ1-1

cdr3_nt: TGTGCCAGCAGTTCAGCTGGAAACACCATATATTTT
cdr3_aa: CASSSAGNTIYF
clone_size: -
d_call: -
v_call: TRBV28
j_call: TRBJ1-3

cdr3_nt: TGTGCCAGCAGCCAGGACAGAGCAAACCGAAACTCTGGAAACACCATATATTTT
cdr3_aa: CASSQDRANRNSGNTIYF
clone_size: -
d_call: -
v_call: TRBV13
j_call: TRBJ1-3

cdr3_nt: TGTGCCAGCAGTTTGGGGGGGGGCAACGAGCAGTACTTC
cdr3_aa: CASSLGGGNEQYF
clone_size: -
d_call: -
v_call: TRBV5-8
j_call: TRBJ2-7

cdr3_nt: TGTGCCAGCAGCACCCGACAGGGGATTAATGAAAAACTGTTTTTT
cdr3_aa: CASSTRQGINEKLFF
clone_size: -
d_call: TRBD1
v_call: TRBV13
j_call: TRBJ1-4

cdr3_nt: TGCGCCAGCAGCTTCTGGCCCGGCGGCGAGGCTTTCTTT
cdr3_aa: CASSFWPGGEAFF
clone_size: -
d_call: -
v_call: TRBV5-1
j_call: TRBJ1-1

cdr3_nt: TGTGCCAGCAAGCACGACACAGATACGCAGTATTTT
cdr3_aa: CASKHDTDTQYF
clone_size: -
d_call: -
v_call: TRBV2
j_call: TRBJ2-3

cdr3_nt: TGCAGTGCTTACAGGGTGACTGAAGCTTTCTTT
cdr3_aa: CSAYRVTEAFF
clone_size: few
d_call: -
v_call: TRBV20-1
j_call: TRBJ1-1

cdr3_nt: TGTGCCAGCAGCATCACATTAGGACAGGGCCGGAACACCGGGGAGCTGTTTTTT
cdr3_aa: CASSITLGQGRNTGELFF
clone_size: -
d_call: TRBD1
v_call: TRBV7-3
j_call: TRBJ2-2

cdr3_nt: TGCGCCAGCAGCCGGACTAGCGGGGGAACAGATACGCAGTATTTT
cdr3_aa: CASSRTSGGTDTQYF
clone_size: -
d_call: TRBD2
v_call: TRBV4-1
j_call: TRBJ2-3

cdr3_nt: TGTGCCAGCAGTTTCCCCGGACAGGGGATATATGGCTACACCTTC
cdr3_aa: CASSFPGQGIYGYTF
clone_size: -
d_call: TRBD1
v_call: TRBV6-2/TRBV6-3
j_call: TRBJ1-2

cdr3_nt: TGTGCCTGGAGTGCTGTAGGCAGGGGCGCCTACGAGCAGTACTTC
cdr3_aa: CAWSAVGRGAYEQYF
clone_size: -
d_call: -
v_call: TRBV30
j_call: TRBJ2-7

cdr3_nt: TGTGCCTGGAGTGTAGGTCCAGGCGGGAGGGGGATTGAAGCTTTCTTT
cdr3_aa: CAWSVGPGGRGIEAFF
clone_size: -
d_call: -
v_call: TRBV30
j_call: TRBJ1-1

cdr3_nt: TGTGCTAGTGGCCAACACGCAGAAGGAAACACCATATATTTT
cdr3_aa: CASGQHAEGNTIYF
clone_size: -
d_call: -
v_call: TRBV12-5
j_call: TRBJ1-3

cdr3_nt: TGTGCCAGCAGCCCGGCTCTAGGAAAAGAGACCCAGTACTTC
cdr3_aa: CASSPALGKETQYF
clone_size: -
d_call: -
v_call: TRBV7-8
j_call: TRBJ2-5

cdr3_nt: TGCGCCAGCAGTAAGGCAGGGGGGGAGACCCAGTACTTC
cdr3_aa: CASSKAGGETQYF
clone_size: -
d_call: -
v_call: TRBV5-1
j_call: TRBJ2-5

cdr3_nt: TGTGCCAGCAGCCTTCTTAGCTCCTACGAGCAGTACTTC
cdr3_aa: CASSLLSSYEQYF
clone_size: -
d_call: -
v_call: TRBV11-1
j_call: TRBJ2-7

cdr3_nt: TGTGCCAGCAGCTTAACGGGAGGTCTACATGGCTACACCTTC
cdr3_aa: CASSLTGGLHGYTF
clone_size: -
d_call: -
v_call: TRBV7-3
j_call: TRBJ1-2

cdr3_nt: TGTGCCAGCTCACCCCCCCTAGCGGCCAGCACAGATACGCAGTATTTT
cdr3_aa: CASSPPLAASTDTQYF
clone_size: -
d_call: TRBD2
v_call: TRBV18
j_call: TRBJ2-3

cdr3_nt: TGTGCCAGCAGCTTAGACGGTCTCTCTGGAAACACCATATATTTT
cdr3_aa: CASSLDGLSGNTIYF
clone_size: many
d_call: -
v_call: TRBV11-1
j_call: TRBJ1-3

cdr3_nt: TGCAGCGCGAAACCCGGGACAGGGGTCGAGACCCAGTACTTC
cdr3_aa: CSAKPGTGVETQYF
clone_size: -
d_call: TRBD1
v_call: TRBV29-1
j_call: TRBJ2-5

cdr3_nt: TGTGCCAGCAGTGAGTTAGTGGAGACCCAGTACTTC
cdr3_aa: CASSELVETQYF
clone_size: -
d_call: -
v_call: TRBV2
j_call: TRBJ2-5

cdr3_nt: TGCAGTGCTAGTGGGCAGGGGGCATTCAGGGGGACTGAAGCTTTCTTT
cdr3_aa: CSASGQGAFRGTEAFF
clone_size: few
d_call: TRBD1
v_call: TRBV20-1
j_call: TRBJ1-1

cdr3_nt: TGTGCCAGCAGCTCGTTTATGAACACTGAAGCTTTCTTT
cdr3_aa: CASSSFMNTEAFF
clone_size: -
d_call: -
v_call: TRBV7-9
j_call: TRBJ1-1

cdr3_nt: TGTGCCAGCAGTCGACAACCGGGACTTAACACAGATACGCAGTATTTT
cdr3_aa: CASSRQPGLNTDTQYF
clone_size: -
d_call: -
v_call: TRBV7-2
j_call: TRBJ2-3

cdr3_nt: TGTGCCAGCAGTCCACATGCCCGCTCTGAGCAGTACTTC
cdr3_aa: CASSPHARSEQYF
clone_size: once
d_call: -
v_call: TRBV6-2/TRBV6-3
j_call: TRBJ2-7

cdr3_nt: TGTGCCAGCAGCGTCGGGCTAGCGGGGGGGGAAGAGACCCAGTACTTC
cdr3_aa: CASSVGLAGGEETQYF
clone_size: -
d_call: TRBD2
v_call: TRBV9
j_call: TRBJ2-5

cdr3_nt: TGTGCCAGCAGTGGTAACAGGGCCCACACCGGGGAGCTGTTTTTT
cdr3_aa: CASSGNRAHTGELFF
clone_size: -
d_call: -
v_call: TRBV2
j_call: TRBJ2-2

cdr3_nt: TGTGCCAGCAGCCCGGTCCCGCGGGGGGGAACAGATACGCAGTATTTT
cdr3_aa: CASSPVPRGGTDTQYF
clone_size: -
d_call: TRBD2
v_call: TRBV7-2
j_call: TRBJ2-3

cdr3_nt: TGTGCCAGCAGACCGACAGGGTTCGAGGTGGAAAAACTGTTTTTT
cdr3_aa: CASRPTGFEVEKLFF
clone_size: few
d_call: TRBD1
v_call: TRBV28
j_call: TRBJ1-4

cdr3_nt: TGTGCCCCCCACGTCCGGGAAAAACTGTTTTTT
cdr3_aa: CAPHVREKLFF
clone_size: -
d_call: -
v_call: TRBV24-1
j_call: TRBJ1-4

cdr3_nt: TGTGCCAGCTCACCACAGTATCGGGGGAGAAACACTGAAGCTTTCTTT
cdr3_aa: CASSPQYRGRNTEAFF
clone_size: -
d_call: -
v_call: TRBV18
j_call: TRBJ1-1

cdr3_nt: TGTGCCAGCAGCAAAAGGACTAGCGCAAACTACAATGAGCAGTTCTTC
cdr3_aa: CASSKRTSANYNEQFF
clone_size: -
d_call: TRBD2
v_call: TRBV7-3
j_call: TRBJ2-1

cdr3_nt: TGTGCCAGCAGCGTACAGGGACAGTTTCAAAATTATGGCTACACCTTC
cdr3_aa: CASSVQGQFQNYGYTF
clone_size: once
d_call: TRBD1
v_call: TRBV2
j_call: TRBJ1-2

cdr3_nt: TGTGCCAGCAGCTTAACGGGACAGGGCCACACTGAAGCTTTCTTT
cdr3_aa: CASSLTGQGHTEAFF
clone_size: -
d_call: TRBD1
v_call: TRBV7-3
j_call: TRBJ1-1

cdr3_nt: TGTGCCAGCAGCGTAGAAGGGGACAGGGCCTACGAGCAGTACTTC
cdr3_aa: CASSVEGDRAYEQYF
clone_size: -
d_call: TRBD1
v_call: TRBV9
j_call: TRBJ2-7

cdr3_nt: TGTGCCAGCAGTTTAGTCAGTCGGCAGGGGCAATTCGCTTTCTTT
cdr3_aa: CASSLVSRQGQFAFF
clone_size: -
d_call: -
v_call: TRBV28
j_call: TRBJ1-1

cdr3_nt: TGTGCCACCAGTGATCCATCCAGGGGCTACGAGCAGTACTTC
cdr3_aa: CATSDPSRGYEQYF
clone_size: -
d_call: -
v_call: TRBV24-1
j_call: TRBJ2-7

cdr3_nt: TGTGCCAGTAGTATTGGGACAGAGAATTCACCCCTCCACTTT
cdr3_aa: CASSIGTENSPLHF
clone_size: -
d_call: TRBD1
v_call: TRBV19
j_call: TRBJ1-6

cdr3_nt: TGTGCCAGCAGCCATAGACAGTCAGCAACTAATGAAAAACTGTTTTTT
cdr3_aa: CASSHRQSATNEKLFF
clone_size: -
d_call: -
v_call: TRBV7-9
j_call: TRBJ1-4

cdr3_nt: TGTGCCAGCAGTTTTGGGACTAGCGTTGGGGCCCAGTACTTC
cdr3_aa: CASSFGTSVGAQYF
clone_size: -
d_call: TRBD2
v_call: TRBV28
j_call: TRBJ2-5

cdr3_nt: TGTGCCAGCAGCTTGGGAGGGATTCACCAGTACTTC
cdr3_aa: CASSLGGIHQYF
clone_size: -
d_call: -
v_call: TRBV5-8
j_call: TRBJ2-5

cdr3_nt: TGTGCCAGAAGCTCTATGGGGGGGAGCTATGGCTACACCTTC
cdr3_aa: CARSSMGGSYGYTF
clone_size: -
d_call: -
v_call: TRBV5-3
j_call: TRBJ1-2

cdr3_nt: TGTGCCAGCAGGGCAGGGGGCGCTTGGACTGAAGCTTTCTTT
cdr3_aa: CASRAGGAWTEAFF
clone_size: few
d_call: TRBD1
v_call: TRBV2
j_call: TRBJ1-1

cdr3_nt: TGCGCCAGCAGCTTGGAAAGGGGTCAGCAGTACTTC
cdr3_aa: CASSLERGQQYF
clone_size: -
d_call: -
v_call: TRBV5-1
j_call: TRBJ2-7

cdr3_nt: TGTGCCAGTAGTTGGGACAGTAAGACCCAGTACTTC
cdr3_aa: CASSWDSKTQYF
clone_size: -
d_call: TRBD1
v_call: TRBV19
j_call: TRBJ2-5